This T cell receptor (beta chain) was documented in a study of T cells after somatic rescue of genetic block. The CDR3 has 16 residues. Germline V gene sequence: CDR1 GTSNPN, CDR2 SVGIG (reference sequence). V was clipped by 3 bases and J by 1 base, with 18 bases between them. Profiling relied on immunoSEQ multiplex PCR, and the TCRdb table lists in-frame clones only, not all of them. Of under 150,000 clones in the sample, about 93% were seen once. This receptor was obtained from a woman under 30. The sample taken for sequencing was peripheral blood mononuclear cells (PBMCs). The chain has TRBV30 and TRBJ1-2; tentatively, D is TRBD1 (5 bases). The CDR3 spells CAWRDLTALLNYGYTF. CDR3 sequence (DNA): TGTGCCTGGAGGGACCTGACAGCCCTGCTTAACTATGGCTACACCTTC.